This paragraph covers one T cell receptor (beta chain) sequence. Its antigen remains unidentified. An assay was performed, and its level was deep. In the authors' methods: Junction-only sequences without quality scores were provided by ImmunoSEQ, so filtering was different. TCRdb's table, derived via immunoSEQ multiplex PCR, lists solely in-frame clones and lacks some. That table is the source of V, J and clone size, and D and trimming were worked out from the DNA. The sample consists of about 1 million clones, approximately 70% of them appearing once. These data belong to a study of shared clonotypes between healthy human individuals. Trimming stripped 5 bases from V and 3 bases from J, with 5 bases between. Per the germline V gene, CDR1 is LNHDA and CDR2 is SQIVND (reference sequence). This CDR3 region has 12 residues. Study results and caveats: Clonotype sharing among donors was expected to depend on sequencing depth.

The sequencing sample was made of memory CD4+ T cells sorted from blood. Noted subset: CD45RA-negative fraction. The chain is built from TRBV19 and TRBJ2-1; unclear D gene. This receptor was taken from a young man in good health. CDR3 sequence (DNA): TGTGCCAGTAGTCTAGTCTACAATGAGCAGTTCTTC. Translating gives CASSLVYNEQFF.